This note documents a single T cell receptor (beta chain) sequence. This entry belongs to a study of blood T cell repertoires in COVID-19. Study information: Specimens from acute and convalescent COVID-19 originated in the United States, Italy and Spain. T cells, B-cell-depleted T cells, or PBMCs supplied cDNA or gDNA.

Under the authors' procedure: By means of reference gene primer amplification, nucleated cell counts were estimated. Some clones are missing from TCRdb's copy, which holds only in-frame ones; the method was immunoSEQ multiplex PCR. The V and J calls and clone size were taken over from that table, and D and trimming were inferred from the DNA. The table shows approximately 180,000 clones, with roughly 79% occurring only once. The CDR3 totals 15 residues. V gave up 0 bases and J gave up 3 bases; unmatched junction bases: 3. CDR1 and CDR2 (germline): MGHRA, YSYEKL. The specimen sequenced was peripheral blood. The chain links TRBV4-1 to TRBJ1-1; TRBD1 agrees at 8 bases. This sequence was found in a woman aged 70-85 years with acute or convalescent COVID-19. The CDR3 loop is CASSQEDRVHTEAFF. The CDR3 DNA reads TGCGCCAGCAGCCAAGAGGACAGGGTACACACTGAAGCTTTCTTT.